The clone carrying this TCR beta chain showed up just a few times. After 5'RACE with constant-segment primers, TCR alpha and TCR beta cDNA libraries carrying sample barcodes and UMIs were obtained. TCRdb used MiXCR to reprocess the 5' RACE reads, holding one entry per CDR3 protein. The sample has some 310,000 distinct CDR3 sequences, approximately 22% seen once. This entry belongs to a study of T-cell memory formation after mild COVID-19. The CDR3 has 15 amino acids. CDR1 and CDR2 (germline): SEHNR, FQNEAQ (reference sequence). The germline V and J ends were trimmed by 4 bases and 6 bases, with 16 bases remaining between them.

This TCR was recovered from a man younger than 35 who had mild COVID-19 (a few samples of this study predate the infection). Cell type and time point are not known. The gene calls are TRBV7-9 and TRBJ2-4; D possibly matches TRBD1 or TRBD2 (6 bases each). The sequenced sample was PBMCs or a T cell subset sorted from them (not recorded which). The DNA for the CDR3 is TGTGCCAGCAGCTACCCCTCCGGGGGCGGAAACATTCAGTACTTC. Its protein is CASSYPSGGGNIQYF.